This entry features one T cell receptor beta chain sequence. This clone occurred a few times. What antigen it recognizes has not been identified. There are no base qualities to consult, and no much larger clone falls within one base. The data were obtained in a study of cytomegalovirus exposure and HLA in healthy donors (TCRdb year 2017). With respect to the entire study: An earlier analysis of roughly 630 of the donors reported more than 250 Gb of sequence data and 100 million to 140 million unique TCR beta sequences from approximately 180 million T cells. Genome-wide SNP genotypes for about 60% of the 666 donors were used in a later genetic analysis, which treated that subset as a discovery cohort. To study patterns of TCR occurrence, a later analysis re-analyzed previously published TCR beta repertoires from around 670 donors and added high-resolution HLA genotyping. Donor age, sex, ethnicity and CMV serostatus were compiled together with the repertoire data. HLA typing included class I and class II loci at four-digit resolution. Besides the first cohort of approximately 710 subjects, a separate validation cohort made up of 95 to 150 different subjects was used. The study aimed to test whether cataloging public T cell receptors could reveal signatures of past pathogen exposure. Five DR-DQ haplotypes were treated as single units for association and clustering because of strong linkage in the cohort. Every discovery cohort repertoire had been produced on one sequencing platform. Of the roughly 430 genotyped donors, about 80% fell in the genetic ancestry cluster associated with self-reported Caucasian donors. The study combined high-throughput TCR immunosequencing, statistical association of individual TCRs with disease status, and machine learning to predict cytomegalovirus infection status. Roughly 310 gigabases of sequencing data and around 87 million unique TCR sequences were included in an early release covering about 700 HLA-typed donors. The study used immunosequencing to profile the T cell repertoires of approximately 640 subjects and linked those repertoires to cytomegalovirus serostatus. Across approximately 420 genotyped donors of the cohort, an average of about 240,000 unique TCR beta nucleotide sequences per donor were sequenced, and approximately 19% of those sequences were non-productive. The number of typed donors differed by locus: about 629-630 for A, B, C, DRB1 and DQB1; 500 to 550 for DQA1; roughly 600 for DPA1; and about 470 for DPB1. An earlier analysis of some 500 of the donors applied high-throughput TCR beta sequencing to assess whether each TCR beta V gene segment acted as functional or pseudogenic. Rather than using new phenotypic data, the later analysis identified candidate immune exposures from TCR beta sequences and from how often those sequences occurred across donors.

On the study overall, not on this receptor specifically: The cohort was sequenced for TCR beta chains only, and without alpha or paired-chain data the features that could be detected were limited. Broadly in line with IMGT annotations, most TCR beta V segments showed up in productive rearrangements about 90% or about 30% of the time in an earlier analysis of around 600 of the donors. According to a later analysis, most CMV-associated TCR beta chains appeared to be HLA-restricted, and the HLA associations seemed to be driven largely by CMV exposure. The only immune exposure information available for the cohort was CMV serostatus. Because counts were too low, under 20 rarely observed V segments, including chromosome 9 orphons, were left out of the earlier analysis of 587 of the donors. The authors suggested that the approach could potentially be generalized to other disease states and immunological phenotypes. A later analysis found that TCR association rates varied across HLA loci, with DRB1 alleles showing the most associated TCRs and HLA-C alleles the fewest. V-gene and J-gene trimming of TCR beta chains was associated with a missense DCLRE1C variant in a later genetic analysis, and the association was replicated in an independent cohort. The 87-base-pair reads could not distinguish some IMGT-functional V segments, including TRBV6-2 and TRBV6-3, so those segments were excluded. Sequencing depth was assumed to be roughly uniform across donors in the presence/absence analyses, though that assumption may not hold. Compared with the 666-donor mean, donors in an Asian-associated ancestry cluster had fewer N-insertions in productive TCRs, according to a later genetic analysis. A further reported finding was that TCR beta sequences accurately predicted the HLA-A and HLA-B alleles for most subjects in the first cohort. In a later analysis, about 16,000 TCR beta sequences were associated with specific HLA alleles at a false discovery rate of 0.05. Linkage disequilibrium might explain the correlated functional status among segregating V segments, but an unknown experimental factor could not be ruled out. When HLA alleles, especially DR and DQ, strongly co-occurred, attributing TCR associations to individual alleles was difficult. A few of the identified cytomegalovirus-associated TCR beta chains were confirmed in vitro to be specific for cytomegalovirus antigens. A total of fewer than 200 TCR beta chains were listed by the study as associated with cytomegalovirus. The sequencing pipeline was judged likely to have produced a cluster of highly shared sequence variants as a technical artifact. In both the original and validation cohorts, the classifier was reported to diagnose cytomegalovirus status with high specificity and sensitivity. While some public TCRs were present in many individuals, most TCR sequences turned up only very rarely across donors. Because HLA typing was missing for some donors at each locus, association tests included only the typed subset. According to a later analysis, parvovirus B19, influenza, CMV and Epstein-Barr virus appeared linked to several top co-occurrence clusters. A later analysis found that HLA-associated TCR beta chains were more clonally expanded and had lower generation probabilities than equally common non-associated chains.

CDR1 and CDR2 were assigned from the germline V gene as MGHRA and YSYEKL. The CDR3 runs 12 residues from the cysteine to the phenylalanine. Solely the CDR3 DNA is kept, with 36 bases framed from the first base. The trim is 8 bases for V and 0 bases for J, with a gap of 7 bases between the germline ends. The library came from the immunoSEQ multiplex PCR assay. For the multiplex PCR, a mixture combining 60 forward primers for TCR Vbeta segments and 13 reverse primers for TCR Jbeta segments was used. The CDR3 region of rearranged TCR beta genes was amplified from genomic DNA by a multiplex PCR assay. The amplified TCR beta libraries were sequenced on the Illumina HiSeq System as 87-base-pair reads. Processing in the source paper ran as follows. In a later analysis, roughly 80 million unique TCR beta chains were counted across the roughly 670 repertoires, and roughly 11 million of these chains were shared by at least two donors. Raw reads were error-corrected and collapsed into unique sequences with a nearest-neighbor algorithm that merged closely related sequences to remove PCR and sequencing errors. V, D and J gene segments were assigned by aligning CDR3 sequences to IMGT reference sequences. For a sequence to be retained, at least a six-nucleotide match to both a V gene segment and a J gene segment was required. Rearrangements were classified as productive when the CDR3 lacked stop codons and remained in frame with V and J, and all other rearrangements were classified as non-productive. CDR3 was defined according to IMGT convention as the region running from the second conserved V-encoded cysteine to the conserved J-encoded phenylalanine. The earlier analysis of about 590 of the donors excluded sequences that lacked an unambiguous match to a single V gene segment. An earlier analysis of 587 of the donors classified V segments as functional when productive rearrangements were above 56.7% and as segregating when the standard deviation between donors was above 5%. A statistical classification framework was built to diagnose cytomegalovirus status from the catalog of TCR beta chain sequences. In a later analysis, V and J genes were assigned by comparing TCR nucleotide sequences against IMGT/GENE-DB human TR gene sequences. Using the TCRdist pipeline, a later analysis assigned CDR3 sequences along with most-parsimonious VDJ recombination scenarios. In a later analysis, each TCR beta chain was defined by its CDR3 amino acid sequence together with its V-gene family, and reads lacking a unique V-gene family were excluded. A later analysis removed 592 highly shared, low-generation-probability nucleotide sequences to deal with suspected cross-contamination and a sequencing artifact. For each public chain, a later analysis derived a clonal expansion index from normalized ranks of inferred template counts within each repertoire. A later analysis computed generation probabilities with a VDJ recombination model fitted to out-of-frame rearrangements, and checked the results against IGoR. A later analysis scored TCR-TCR, TCR-HLA and TCR-CMV co-occurrence with hypergeometric tests, applying a repertoire-size bias correction to TCR pairs. False discovery rates were estimated in a later analysis by permuting HLA or CMV assignments 20 times. A later analysis grouped co-occurring TCRs with DBSCAN, adding TCRdist sequence similarity when clustering within HLA-allele-positive subsets. Repertoires with fewer than 30,000 or more than 120,000 public chains, plus five repertoires with anomalous nucleotide sharing, were excluded from co-occurrence clustering. TCRdb retrieved this table from immuneACCESS and kept in-frame rearrangements only. Not all clones are present; in checked studies, unresolved V genes account for under half, and no reason is known for the remainder. The DNA was the basis for D and trimming; V, J and clone size are from that table. In this sample the table shows about 67,000 clones, roughly nine tenths of which occur a single time. In total, the top ten clones hold 9.5% to 13% of the sample.

The cohort was made up of 666 healthy bone marrow donors. At the time of sampling, every cohort member was nominally healthy, though immune exposures that went unrecorded were likely present. The donor tested CMV seropositive and was one of the 289 seropositive cohort members. Every donor gave a peripheral blood sample, and the peripheral blood mononuclear cells from that sample were used for TCR beta sequencing. Genomic DNA was extracted from the blood cell samples with the Qiagen DNeasy Blood Extraction Kit. The rearranged chain carries TRBV4-1 and TRBJ1-1; the D gene is unclear. The sequenced sample was PBMCs. This receptor was obtained from a woman in her twenties or thirties in good health and CMV-seropositive. CDR3 protein: CASSRLNTEAFF. The DNA sequence reads TGCGCCAGCTCCCGGTTGAACACTGAAGCTTTCTTT.